Below, one TCR beta chain is given with its context. Its specificity is unknown. The sample belongs to a study of identical twins. General study results and limits: Weaker excess sharing between twins was seen in beta out-of-frame sequences.

V lost 5 bases, J lost 0 bases, and 10 bases lay in between. The CDR3 is made up of 14 amino acids. The germline V gene encodes CDR1 SGHTA and CDR2 FQGNSA. Using its own MiXCR run on the 5' RACE reads, TCRdb lists one record per CDR3 protein. The table lists over 600,000 distinct CDR3 sequences, 21% of them singletons, with roughly 4.3% in the top ten. These sequences were also reported in another study, on T cells expressing NK-cell markers. That report notes: Repertoires of TCR beta were obtained from T cells sorted as CD3+CD56+NKG2C+, CD3+CD56+NKG2C- and CD3+CD56-NKG2C+. One of the eight sequenced donors was seronegative, whereas the other seven were HCMV-seropositive.

Input material: PBMCs. This clonotype originated in a woman aged 18-29 years in good health. The chain couples TRBV7-2 to TRBJ2-5; D uncertain. The CDR3 protein is CASSRQVYQETQYF. CDR3 in DNA: TGTGCCAGCAGCCGTCAGGTGTACCAAGAGACCCAGTACTTC.